These 30 T cell receptor beta chains came from one sample sequenced in a study of T cells in Graves' hyperthyroidism and ophthalmopathy. Amplified TCR beta CDR3 regions derived from RNA transcripts. The HTBI primer set drove a first-round RT-PCR of the TCR CDR3. From the multiplex PCR reads, TCRdb called clonotypes with MiXCR, one entry per CDR3 protein. Of under 500,000 distinct CDR3 sequences in the sample, around 15% were seen once. The sample consisted of blood. The receptor source for this set is a middle-aged man with Graves' ophthalmopathy.

This clonotype was detected many times. This chain links TRBV2 with TRBJ2-7; 11 nucleotides agree with TRBD2. The CDR3 extends over 16 amino acids. The V segment lost 0 bases and the J segment 4 bases; nucleotides outside the gene matches: 5. CDR1 and CDR2 (germline): SNHLY, FYNNEI. The CDR3 region is CASSEATSGSSYEQYF. The CDR3 DNA sequence: TGTGCCAGCAGTGAAGCTACTAGCGGGAGCAGTTACGAGCAGTACTTC.

The chain uses TRBV7-6 and TRBJ2-1; the D is unclear. Per the germline V gene, CDR1 is SGHVS and CDR2 is FNYEAQ. Deletions cut 10 bases from V and 0 bases from J, with 16 bases between. CDR3 length: 15 amino acids. The CDR3 spells CATLNVAGSYNEQFF. The CDR3 coding sequence is TGTGCCACCTTGAATGTGGCTGGCTCCTACAATGAGCAGTTCTTC. Based on the CDR3 plus reference TRBV7-6 and TRBJ2-1, the full variable domain is GAGVSQSPRYKVTKRGQDVALRCDPISGHVSLYWYRQALGQGPEFLTYFNYEAQQDKSGLPNDRFSAERPEGSISTLTIQRTEQRDSAMYRCATLNVAGSYNEQFFGPGTRLTVL.

The sample holds a few counts of this clonotype. V usage is TRBV25-1 and J usage is TRBJ1-1; TRBD1 is a possible D gene (5 bases). Between the trimmed V and J ends, which lost 0 bases and 8 bases, there was a span of 7 bases. The length of the CDR3 is 12 residues. Germline assignment: CDR1 MGHDK and CDR2 SYGVNS. CDR3 residues: CASSEYRGEAFF. The CDR3 DNA is TGTGCCAGCAGTGAATACCGGGGGGAAGCTTTCTTT.

This clonotype was counted many times. The genes are TRBV5-6 and TRBJ2-5, with D perhaps matching TRBD1 (6 bases). The CDR3 has 13 residues. Trimming pared 4 bases from V and 7 bases from J, leaving 14 bases between. Germline V CDR1 and CDR2: SGHDT, YYEEEE. The chain's CDR3 is CASSEGGYGTQYF. The CDR3 nucleotides read TGTGCCAGCAGCGAAGGGGGATATGGGACCCAGTACTTC. The entire variable domain, with the rest obtained from reference TRBV5-6 and TRBJ2-5, is as follows: DAGVTQSPTHLIKTRGQQVTLRCSPKSGHDTVSWYQQALGQGPQFIFQYYEEEERQRGNFPDRFSGHQFPNYSSELNVNALLLGDSALYLCASSEGGYGTQYFGPGTRLLVL.

Only a few counts were recorded for this clonotype. The CDR3 nucleotides read TGTGCCAGCAGTTACCGGGACAGGGGGGCCGAGCAGTACTTC. Protein: CASSYRDRGAEQYF. This sequence joins TRBV6-5 and TRBJ2-7; TRBD1 matches at 11 bases. V shed 2 bases and J 6 bases; nucleotides not matched to a gene: 3. The CDR3 is made up of 14 amino acids. Germline-derived CDR1 and CDR2 are MNHEY and SVGAGI.

This clonotype occurred many times. For the CDR3, the DNA is TGTGCCAGCAGTTCTGGGGATCAGGGGTCTAATTCACCCCTCCACTTT. Translation gives CASSSGDQGSNSPLHF. The J gene is TRBJ1-6, the V gene TRBV27; a possible D gene is TRBD1 (6 bases). The V and J ends lost 4 bases and 6 bases respectively, with 16 bases between them. The CDR3 loop spans 16 amino acids. The germline V gene encodes CDR1 MNHEY and CDR2 SMNVEV (reference sequence).

This clonotype was counted ten times or more. The V call is TRBV5-1, the J call TRBJ2-1; a possible D gene is TRBD2 (5 bases). The germline CDR1 and CDR2 sequences are SGHRS and YFSETQ. The CDR3 length is 16 residues. The V end lost 4 bases, the J end lost 5 bases, and 19 bases lay between the germline ends. CDR3 in DNA: TGCGCCAGCAGCCGTACACAAATCGGGATAAACAATGAGCAGTTCTTC. Its protein is CASSRTQIGINNEQFF.

This clonotype was observed many times. The V call is TRBV28, the J call TRBJ2-7; 11 bases are shared with TRBD2. CDR1 and CDR2 from the germline V gene are MDHEN and SYDVKM. The V gene end was trimmed by 2 bases and the J gene end by 5 bases; junction bases not matched to a gene: 5. CDR3 size: 15 residues. DNA for the CDR3: TGTGCCAGCAGTTTACAACTAGCGGGAGTTAACGAGCAGTACTTC. Protein: CASSLQLAGVNEQYF.

This clonotype was seen only a few times. This chain links TRBV7-9 with TRBJ2-1, with TRBD2 matching over 10 bases. This CDR3 has 13 residues. The V and J ends lost 4 bases and 13 bases, in that order; junction bases with no gene match: 7. Per germline, CDR1 SEHNR and CDR2 FQNEAQ (reference sequence). CDR3 nucleotide sequence: TGTGCCAGCAGCTCCGGGACTAGCGAGTACCAGTTCTTC. Translation: CASSSGTSEYQFF.

The table lists this clonotype with many counts. The CDR3 region is CAISEGGRAYEQYF. DNA of the CDR3: TGTGCCATCAGTGAGGGGGGGAGGGCCTACGAGCAGTACTTC. V and J are TRBV10-3 and TRBJ2-7, with 7 bases matching TRBD2. V trimming: 2 bases; J trimming: 2 bases; junction bases outside the gene matches: 3. The CDR3 has 14 amino acids. CDR1 ENHRY and CDR2 SYGVKD come from the germline V gene.

The chain links TRBV6-9 to TRBJ2-7; D possibly corresponds to TRBD1 (6 bases). The CDR3 is made up of 15 amino acids. Germline-derived CDR1 and CDR2 are MNHGY and SVAAGI. The V gene lost 3 bases and the J gene lost 7 bases, with 19 bases spanning the gap. CDR3 DNA sequence: TGTGCCAGCAGTTACGAGACAGGCAATACAAGGGAGCAGTACTTC. It encodes CASSYETGNTREQYF.

This clonotype was counted a few times. This chain links TRBV9 with TRBJ2-5, with TRBD1 as a possible D gene (6 bases). V lost 4 bases, J lost 5 bases, and 18 bases lay in between. The CDR3 sequence is 15 residues long. CDR1 and CDR2 (germline): SGDLS, YYNGEE. CDR3 residues: CASSIGQSYGETQYF. The DNA of the CDR3 is TGTGCCAGCAGCATCGGACAGAGCTACGGTGAGACCCAGTACTTC.

In regard to this clonotype: Mismatch with germline at one junction end may stem from a read error. The chain employs TRBV27 and TRBJ2-6; a possible D gene is TRBD1 (5 bases). Germline V gives CDR1 MNHEY, CDR2 SMNVEV (reference sequence). The length of the CDR3 is 17 residues. The chain's CDR3 is CASSFVGVDSGANGLTF. CDR3 coding DNA: TGTGCCAGCAGTTTCGTAGGGGTCGACTCTGGGGCCAACGGCCTGACTTTC.

This chain links TRBV7-9 with TRBJ2-5, with 8 bases aligning to TRBD1. V lost 3 bases to trimming and J lost 5 bases; unmatched junction nucleotides: 8. Looked up from germline, CDR1 is SEHNR and CDR2 is FQNEAQ (reference sequence). The CDR3 runs to 15 residues. CDR3 bases: TGTGCCAGCAGCTTTAAGACAGGGGTGCTGGAGACCCAGTACTTC. Its protein is CASSFKTGVLETQYF.

This clonotype was counted ten times or more. The rearrangement links TRBV28 to TRBJ2-5; D could derive from TRBD1 or TRBD2 (5 bases each). The germline V gene encodes CDR1 MDHEN and CDR2 SYDVKM. V was pared by 4 bases and J by 2 bases, with 17 bases between. The CDR3 is made up of 16 amino acids. CDR3 residues: CASSWDRTQIQETQYF. CDR3 DNA: TGTGCCAGCAGTTGGGACCGGACGCAGATTCAAGAGACCCAGTACTTC.

This clonotype was recorded at least ten times. The V and J genes are TRBV14 and TRBJ2-5; D is perhaps TRBD1 (7 bases). Germline V gene lookup returns CDR1 SGHDN and CDR2 FVKESK. Between the trimmed V and J ends, which lost 4 bases and 3 bases, there was a span of 15 bases. The CDR3 totals 15 residues. The CDR3 coding sequence is TGTGCCAGCAGCCTACGACAGGGAGGTAAAGAGACCCAGTACTTC. Protein: CASSLRQGGKETQYF.

With regard to this clonotype: Relative to the germline gene, one junction end is altered; a read error may explain this. V usage is TRBV7-2 and J usage is TRBJ2-1; D is unresolved. The germline V gene has CDR1 SGHTA and CDR2 FQGNSA. The length of the CDR3 is 14 residues. CDR3 protein: CASSPYGPYNGQFF. The CDR3 coding sequence is TGTGCCAGCAGCCCCTATGGACCTTACAATGGGCAGTTCTTC.

This clonotype was observed at least ten times. This sequence joins TRBV7-2 and TRBJ2-7; 8 bases map to TRBD2. J gave up 3 bases and V 1 base, and 5 bases lay outside the gene matches. CDR3 size: 15 residues. The germline gives CDR1 SGHTA, CDR2 FQGNSA. This chain's CDR3 is CASSLVQREFYEQYF. CDR3 nucleotide sequence: TGTGCCAGCAGCTTAGTCCAGCGGGAGTTCTACGAGCAGTACTTC.

This clonotype appeared many times. V gene TRBV20-1 combines with J gene TRBJ2-1, with 11 nucleotides matching TRBD2. The CDR3 loop spans 15 amino acids. The germline V gene encodes CDR1 DFQATT and CDR2 SNEGSKA (reference sequence). V was pared by 2 bases and J by 2 bases, with 2 bases of the junction left unmatched. Here the CDR3 DNA reads TGCAGTGCTAGAAAGACTAGCGGGACCTACAATGAGCAGTTCTTC. Translation gives CSARKTSGTYNEQFF.

A few counts support this clonotype. This clone may be a read error of a much larger clone one base away. The chain links TRBV7-9 to TRBJ2-1; TRBD2 agrees at 12 bases. Germline V CDR1 and CDR2: SEHNR, FQNEAQ (reference sequence). This CDR3 has 15 amino acids. For the CDR3, the DNA is TGTGCCGGCAGCTCGGGACTAGCGGGTGACAATGAGCAGTTCTTC. This translates into CAGSSGLAGDNEQFF.

There are many counts of this clonotype. The V gene is TRBV2, the J gene TRBJ2-1, with 14 nucleotides matching TRBD2. Trimming removed 5 bases from V and 9 bases from J; junction bases left unmatched: 6. The CDR3 loop spans 15 amino acids. Germline V gene sequence: CDR1 SNHLY, CDR2 FYNNEI. The DNA for the CDR3 is TGTGCCAGCAGTCTGACTAGCGGGAGGGCCATTGAGCAGTTCTTC. Encoded protein: CASSLTSGRAIEQFF.

The table lists this clonotype with many counts. The chain is built from TRBV11-2 and TRBJ2-1; unclear D gene. Looked up from germline, CDR1 is SGHAT and CDR2 is FQNNGV. The CDR3 has 17 residues. Trimming removed 5 bases at V and 0 bases at J, with 17 bases between. This CDR3 reads CASSPSAAKGSYNEQFF. CDR3 DNA sequence: TGTGCCAGCAGCCCCTCCGCGGCAAAAGGCTCCTACAATGAGCAGTTCTTC.

Concerning this clonotype itself: A junction boundary mismatches the germline segment, possibly from a read error. The chain employs TRBV3-1 and TRBJ2-7; D not resolved. Germline V gene data show CDR1 as LGHDT and CDR2 as YNNKEL (reference sequence). This CDR3 region has 12 residues. The CDR3 region is CANSQTSYEQYF. The CDR3 coding sequence is TGTGCCAACAGCCAAACTTCGTACGAGCAGTACTTC.

This clonotype was counted many times. This chain uses TRBV6-5 with TRBJ1-1; no clear D. From germline, CDR1 is MNHEY and CDR2 SVGAGI. CDR3 length equals 13 residues. Between the trimmed V and J ends, which lost 1 base and 11 bases, there was a span of 14 bases. In DNA, the CDR3 is TGTGCCAGCAGTTACTTTTTCGGAAGGGATGCTTTCTTT. Encoded protein: CASSYFFGRDAFF.

The V and J genes are TRBV7-8 and TRBJ2-2; D is unclear. Trimming took off 5 bases at V and 6 bases at J, with 7 bases between the two ends. Germline assignment: CDR1 SGHVS and CDR2 FQNEAQ. This CDR3 is built from 12 residues. CDR3 sequence reads: CASSPAAGELFF. CDR3 DNA sequence: TGTGCCAGCAGCCCTGCGGCCGGGGAGCTGTTTTTT.

This clonotype was detected many times. V is TRBV5-1 and J is TRBJ2-1, with 9 nucleotides matching TRBD2. This CDR3 is 14 amino acids long. The trim removed 0 bases at V and 5 bases at J, leaving 0 bases unmatched. CDR1 is SGHRS and CDR2 is YFSETQ in the germline V gene. As DNA, the CDR3 is TGCGCCAGCAGCTTGGGACTAGCGGACAATGAGCAGTTCTTC. This encodes CASSLGLADNEQFF.

This clonotype was recorded at least ten times. The V and J genes are TRBV2 and TRBJ2-3; 7 bases align to TRBD2. CDR3 size: 15 residues. Trimming cost V 6 bases and J 4 bases; bases outside gene matches: 10. Germline V lookup: CDR1 SNHLY, CDR2 FYNNEI. The CDR3 nucleotides are TGTGCCAGCAGAGGGAGGGGTTATGGCTCAGATACGCAGTATTTT. This codes for CASRGRGYGSDTQYF. The full variable domain, in which reference TRBV2 and TRBJ2-3 provide the parts outside the CDR3, is EPEVTQTPSHQVTQMGQEVILRCVPISNHLYFYWYRQILGQKVEFLVSFYNNEISEKSEIFDDQFSVERPDGSNFTLKIRSTKLEDSAMYFCASRGRGYGSDTQYFGPGTRLTVL.

In its sample, this clonotype was seen many times. The CDR3 DNA sequence: TGCGCCAGCAGTGAGCCACGAAGAGCGAAAAACGAGCAGTACTTC. The encoded protein is CASSEPRRAKNEQYF. The chain has TRBV10-2 and TRBJ2-7; D remains ambiguous. Germline CDR1 is WSHSY and CDR2 is SAAADI. There are 15 residues in the CDR3. The V end lost 2 bases, the J end lost 5 bases, and 16 bases lay between the germline ends.

Many counts were recorded for this clonotype. The chain couples TRBV12-3 or TRBV12-4 to TRBJ2-1; possibly TRBD1 for D (6 bases). V was cut by 3 bases and J by 0 bases, with 12 bases left in between. This CDR3 spans 16 amino acids. CDR3 sequence reads: CASSFFAQGSYNEQFF. CDR3 sequence (DNA): TGTGCCAGCAGTTTCTTTGCACAGGGCTCCTACAATGAGCAGTTCTTC.

This clonotype has just a few counts. The rearrangement links TRBV4-1 to TRBJ2-3, with 8 bases that match TRBD2. There are 16 residues in the CDR3. Germline V gene sequence: CDR1 MGHRA, CDR2 YSYEKL. Germline trimming cut 1 base from V and 3 bases from J; bases unmatched to any gene: 6. Here the CDR3 DNA reads TGCGCCAGCAGCCAAGTCCGGCGGGAGGTTACAGATACGCAGTATTTT. It yields the protein CASSQVRREVTDTQYF.